One sample yielded the 2 T cell receptor beta chains listed below, sequenced in a study of beta chain features in type 1 diabetes. The authors reverse transcribed all of the isolated RNA, so sequencing captured expressed TCRB transcripts. Some clones are missing from TCRdb's copy, which holds only in-frame ones; the method was immunoSEQ multiplex PCR. Of 330,000 or so clones in the sample, less than 20% are singletons; the top ten hold 0.044%. Sample: naive CD4+ T cells from blood. These receptors originate from a young woman in good health.

This clone was observed a few times. The J gene is TRBJ2-3, the V gene TRBV19; D gene uncertain. The V end lost 9 bases, the J end lost 0 bases, and 4 bases lay between the germline ends. This CDR3 is 11 amino acids long. Per the germline V gene, CDR1 is LNHDA and CDR2 is SQIVND (reference sequence). The CDR3 region has the DNA TGTGCCAGCAGAAGCACAGATACGCAGTATTTT. It yields the protein CASRSTDTQYF. Full variable domain (remainder filled in from reference TRBV19 and TRBJ2-3): DGGITQSPKYLFRKEGQNVTLSCEQNLNHDAMYWYRQDPGQGLRLIYYSQIVNDFQKGDIAEGYSVSREKKESFPLTVTSAQKNPTAFYLCASRSTDTQYFGPGTRLTVL.

This clone was found a few times. The gene calls are TRBV5-6 and TRBJ1-2; no definite D call. This CDR3 comprises 13 residues. Deletions cut 0 bases from V and 6 bases from J, with 9 bases between. The germline gives CDR1 SGHDT, CDR2 YYEEEE. The CDR3 reads CASSLGPEHGYTF. The DNA for the CDR3 is TGTGCCAGCAGCTTGGGACCGGAGCATGGCTACACCTTC.